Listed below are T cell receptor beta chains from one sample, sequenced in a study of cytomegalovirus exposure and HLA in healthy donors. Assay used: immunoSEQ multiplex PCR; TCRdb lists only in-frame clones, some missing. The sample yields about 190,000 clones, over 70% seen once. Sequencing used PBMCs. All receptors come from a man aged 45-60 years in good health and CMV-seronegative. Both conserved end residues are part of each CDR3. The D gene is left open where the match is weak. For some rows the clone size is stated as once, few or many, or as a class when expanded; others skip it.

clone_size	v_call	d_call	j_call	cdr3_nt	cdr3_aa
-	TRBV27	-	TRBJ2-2	TGTGCCAGCAGTTTCTCCGGCGGGGAGCTGTTTTTT	CASSFSGGELFF
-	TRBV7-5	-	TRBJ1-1	TGTGCCAGAAGCAACGAGGGGGCGGACACTGAAGCTTTCTTT	CARSNEGADTEAFF
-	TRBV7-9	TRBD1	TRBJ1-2	TGTGCCAGCAGCTTAGCGCGGGGACAGGGTAACTATGGCTACACCTTC	CASSLARGQGNYGYTF
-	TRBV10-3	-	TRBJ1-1	TGTGCCATCAGTGAGCTTTACACCTTGAACACTGAAGCTTTCTTT	CAISELYTLNTEAFF
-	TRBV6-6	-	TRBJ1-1	TGTGCCAGCAGTTACTTCCGGAGCGAGAACACTGAAGCTTTCTTT	CASSYFRSENTEAFF
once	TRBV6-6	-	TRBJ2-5	TGTGCCAGCACCCCAGGGGTAGAGACCCAGTACTTC	CASTPGVETQYF
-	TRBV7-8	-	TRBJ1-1	TGTGCCAGCAGCGAGTTGGAGACCAGTCCTGAAGCTTTCTTT	CASSELETSPEAFF
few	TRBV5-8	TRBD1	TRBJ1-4	TGTGCCAGCACCAAAGCCTGGGGACAGAAACTGTTTTTT	CASTKAWGQKLFF
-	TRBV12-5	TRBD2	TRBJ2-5	TGTGCTAGTGGTTTGGTACTCGGAAGGACTAGCGGCGAGACCCAGTACTTC	CASGLVLGRTSGETQYF
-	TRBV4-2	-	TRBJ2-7	TGTGCCAGCAGCCAAGATCTAACAAACTACGAGCAGTACTTC	CASSQDLTNYEQYF
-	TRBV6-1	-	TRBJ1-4	TGTGCCAGCAGTCGGGCAGGGTCAGCCGAAAAACTGTTTTTT	CASSRAGSAEKLFF
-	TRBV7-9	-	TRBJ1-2	TGTTCCAGCAGCTGGGGTGGGGGCGCATCATATGGCTACACCTTC	CSSSWGGGASYGYTF
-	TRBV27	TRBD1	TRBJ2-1	TGTGCCAGCAGTTACGCACCCTCCGGGACAGGGGTGAATGAGCAGTTCTTC	CASSYAPSGTGVNEQFF
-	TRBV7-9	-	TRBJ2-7	TGTGCCAGCAGCTTAAGGGGCTACGAGCAGTACTTC	CASSLRGYEQYF
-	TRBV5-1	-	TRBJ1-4	TGCGCCAGCAGTCGGGTCTCTAAAGAAAAACTGTTTTTT	CASSRVSKEKLFF
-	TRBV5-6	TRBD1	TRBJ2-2	TGTGCCAGCAGCTTGAAGACAGGGTCGAACACCGGGGAGCTGTTTTTT	CASSLKTGSNTGELFF
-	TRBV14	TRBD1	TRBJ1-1	TGTGCCAGCAGCCGCCGACAGGGCTACACTGAAGCTTTCTTT	CASSRRQGYTEAFF
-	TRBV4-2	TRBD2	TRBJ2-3	TGTGCCAGCAGCCAAGATTTTATAGGGACTAGATACCTCACAGATACGCAGTATTTT	CASSQDFIGTRYLTDTQYF
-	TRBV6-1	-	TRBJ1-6	TGTGCCAGCAGCGGAGGATCACCCCTCCACTTT	CASSGGSPLHF